This section outlines one TCR beta chain sequence together with its context. Its antigen remains unknown. The sample originates from a study of cytomegalovirus exposure and HLA in healthy donors. Points from the study as a whole: Researchers catalogued under 200 TCR beta chains as cytomegalovirus-associated. Apparent HLA restriction characterized most CMV-associated TCR beta chains in a later analysis. A prior analysis recorded that most TCR beta V segments were productive about 87% or about 30% of the time. Analyses of presence and absence presupposed an approximately uniform sequencing depth across donors.

Use of 60 Vbeta and 13 Jbeta primers characterized the PCR. The table came from immunoSEQ multiplex PCR; TCRdb's copy has only in-frame clones and leaves some out. The sample includes some 140,000 clones, 87% of them seen just once. The CDR3 totals 16 residues. Trimming removed 7 bases at V and 2 bases at J, with 18 bases between. The germline V gene encodes CDR1 SGHVS and CDR2 FQNEAQ. This TCR derives from a woman aged 25 to 39 in good health and CMV-seronegative. The chain couples TRBV7-8 to TRBJ2-1; D not certain. Sequencing used PBMCs. The CDR3, as DNA: TGTGCCAGCATCCCCGGTTCGGGTGCCGCCTACAATGAGCAGTTCTTC. Its translation is CASIPGSGAAYNEQFF.